The 13 T cell receptor beta chains below come from one sample, sequenced in a study of PD-1 and CTLA-4 blockade in melanoma. The assay was immunoSEQ multiplex PCR, and TCRdb's table has in-frame clones only and misses some. The sample includes 34,000 or so clones, 88% of them seen just once. The sequencing used CD8+ T cells from peripheral blood, collected from a patient given anti-PD-1 treatment. The receptors shown here come from a human donor with melanoma.

The genes are TRBV28 and TRBJ2-2; TRBD2 is a possible D gene (7 bases). CDR1 and CDR2 from the germline V gene are MDHEN and SYDVKM. V was clipped by 7 bases and J by 7 bases, with 19 bases between them. The CDR3 has 15 amino acids. DNA for the CDR3: TGTGCCAGCACCACTGGGGGGGGCAAGGTCGGGGAGCTGTTTTTT. The encoded protein is CASTTGGGKVGELFF.

This clone was seen more than once but under ten times. The gene calls are TRBV21-1 and TRBJ1-5. TRBV21-1 is marked as a pseudogene. CDR3 size: 11 residues. CDR3 protein: CASSREGPQHF. The CDR3 coding sequence is TGTGCCAGCAGCAGGGAAGGGCCCCAGCATTTT.

V usage is TRBV5-1 and J usage is TRBJ1-5; no clear D. This CDR3 has 15 amino acids. Germline values: CDR1 SGHRS, CDR2 YFSETQ. Trimming took off 2 bases at V and 2 bases at J, with 11 bases between the two ends. CDR3 residues: CASSLEGNGNQPQHF. For the CDR3, the DNA is TGCGCCAGCAGCTTAGAGGGTAATGGCAATCAGCCCCAGCATTTT.

This clone showed up just once. This rearrangement joins TRBV5-6 to TRBJ1-1; unclear D gene. The CDR3 consists of 15 residues. Germline values: CDR1 SGHDT, CDR2 YYEEEE. Trimming took 4 bases from V and 1 from J, leaving 14 bases between them. As DNA, the CDR3 is TGTGCCAGCAGCCCGGGCTGGGTTGGGAACACTGAAGCTTTCTTT. It yields the protein CASSPGWVGNTEAFF.

V and J are TRBV4-1 and TRBJ2-1; 11 bases map to TRBD2. After removal of 4 bases from V and 5 bases from J, the junction contained 4 bases not matched to a gene. The germline V gene encodes CDR1 MGHRA and CDR2 YSYEKL. CDR3 size: 15 residues. The CDR3 region is CASSPGSGGDNEQFF. CDR3 nucleotide sequence: TGCGCCAGCAGCCCCGGTAGCGGGGGGGACAATGAGCAGTTCTTC.

The chain carries TRBV4-2 and TRBJ1-1, with D possibly TRBD1 on 6 matching bases. Germline CDR1 is LGHNA and CDR2 is YNFKEQ. The CDR3 totals 17 residues. V was trimmed by 4 bases and J by 5 bases, leaving 23 bases between them. CDR3 amino acids: CASSLGQGQGPRTEAFF. As DNA, the CDR3 is TGTGCCAGCAGCCTTGGTCAGGGACAAGGCCCAAGGACTGAAGCTTTCTTT.

The gene calls are TRBV15 and TRBJ1-2, with a weak D call TRBD1 (6 bases). CDR3 length: 13 residues. CDR1 is LNHNV, CDR2 YYDKDF, per germline (reference sequence). V gave up 5 bases and J gave up 8 bases, with 15 bases separating them. The CDR3 protein is CATSARGGLGYTF. In DNA form, the CDR3 reads TGTGCCACCAGCGCGAGGGGGGGATTGGGCTACACCTTC.

The chain recombines TRBV9 with TRBJ2-7, with D possibly being TRBD1 or TRBD2 (5 bases each). The V and J ends lost 4 bases and 2 bases respectively, with 13 bases between them. CDR1 is SGDLS and CDR2 is YYNGEE in the germline V gene. This CDR3 has 14 residues. The CDR3 spells CASSPPGATYEQYF. CDR3 nucleotides: TGTGCCAGCAGCCCGCCCGGGGCAACCTACGAGCAGTACTTC.

The chain joins TRBV6-5 to TRBJ1-2; D unclear. Trimming removed 4 bases at V and 3 bases at J, with 12 bases between. CDR3 length equals 14 residues. CDR1 and CDR2 from the germline V gene are MNHEY and SVGAGI. The CDR3 bases are TGTGCCAGCAGTTTAGGGTTGTCGGACTATGGCTACACCTTC. Its protein product is CASSLGLSDYGYTF.

The V and J genes are TRBV30 and TRBJ2-7; maybe TRBD2 (7 bases). V was pared by 0 bases and J by 3 bases, with 15 bases between. The V gene's germline CDR1 is GTSNPN and CDR2 SVGIG (reference sequence). This CDR3 region has 15 residues. CDR3 sequence (DNA): TGTGCCTGGAGTGTGGGGAGGGGGGATAGCTACGAGCAGTACTTC. Its protein product is CAWSVGRGDSYEQYF. Together with reference TRBV30 and TRBJ2-7, the CDR3 gives the full variable domain: SQTIHQWPATLVQPVGSPLSLECTVEGTSNPNLYWYRQAAGRGLQLLFYSVGIGQISSEVPQNLSASRPQDRQFILSSKKLLLSDSGFYLCAWSVGRGDSYEQYFGPGTRLTVT.

The V gene is TRBV30, the J gene TRBJ2-3, with 14 bases matching TRBD2. Germline V gives CDR1 GTSNPN, CDR2 SVGIG (reference sequence). Trimming took 1 base from V and 7 from J; bases not matched to a gene: 4. This CDR3 comprises 15 residues. CDR3 region: CAWSGTSGGPNTQYF. CDR3 coding DNA: TGTGCCTGGAGTGGGACTAGCGGGGGGCCGAATACGCAGTATTTT.

V usage is TRBV7-8 and J usage is TRBJ1-5, with a possible D match to TRBD1 (6 bases). The CDR3 length is 15 residues. Between the trimmed V and J ends, which lost 5 bases and 0 bases, there was a span of 11 bases. The germline V gene has CDR1 SGHVS and CDR2 FQNEAQ. CDR3 nucleotides: TGTGCCAGCAGCCCACAGGGATATAGCAATCAGCCCCAGCATTTT. It translates to CASSPQGYSNQPQHF.

This sequence joins TRBV19 and TRBJ2-7, with a possible D match to TRBD1 (6 bases). V gave up 6 bases and J gave up 2 bases, with 14 bases separating them. Germline assignment: CDR1 LNHDA and CDR2 SQIVND (reference sequence). CDR3 size: 14 residues. In nucleotides, the CDR3 is TGTGCCAGTAGCCCGACAGGACTTCCCTACGAGCAGTACTTC. It is translated as CASSPTGLPYEQYF.